This T cell receptor (beta chain) was sequenced in a study of follicular helper T cells after annual influenza vaccination. The ends were cut back, 4 bases at V and 7 bases at J, with 13 bases in the middle. The CDR3 is 14 residues long. Per germline, CDR1 KGHSH and CDR2 LQKENI. On this clone: Its antigen is currently unknown.

The study, taken as a whole, reports: Just roughly 9-23% of cells analyzed had recovered productive TCRB sequences. Day 7 ICOS+CD38+ clones were most often found later in ICOS-CD38- cTfh cells.

Here immunoSEQ multiplex PCR was the method, and the copy in TCRdb shows in-frame clones only, minus some. This table holds 10,000 or so clones, around 80% found once. This specimen consisted of CXCR5- memory CD4+ T cells sorted from blood, obtained 6 weeks after influenza vaccination. The chain carries TRBV18 and TRBJ1-4; D possibly corresponds to TRBD1 (5 bases). This clonotype was sampled from an adult who received the influenza vaccine. This chain's CDR3 is CASSHRGDGEKLFF. CDR3 DNA sequence: TGTGCCAGCTCACATCGGGGGGACGGTGAAAAACTGTTTTTT.